This TCR beta chain was sequenced for a study of CD4 and CD8 cells across lung adenocarcinoma regions. The junction had 18 bases not matched to a gene; V was cut back by 8 bases and J by 7 bases. Germline-derived CDR1 and CDR2 are MNHNS and SASEGT. The CDR3 spans 16 residues. TCRdb called the PCR reads again in MiXCR, with one record for every CDR3 protein. The sample includes 23,000 or so distinct CDR3 sequences, 53% of them seen just once. Samples came from patients with localized non-small cell lung adenocarcinoma. J is TRBJ2-3 and V is TRBV6-1, with TRBD2 matching over 7 bases. The source is a male donor with lung adenocarcinoma. The CD4 and CD8 labels of this study may be unreliable. The sequencing sample was made of CD8+ T cells from the center of a lung tumor. CDR3 sequence: CASRRAGVAAKNTQYF. DNA for the CDR3: TGTGCCAGCCGCCGCGCGGGGGTGGCTGCCAAAAATACGCAGTATTTT.